The 30 T cell receptor beta chains listed next were all sequenced from one sample in a study of TIL therapy for anti-PD-1-resistant metastatic lung cancer. Specified time point: pre-treatment sample, taken before nivolumab and TIL therapy. Most excised metastases sampled were pleural nodules or supraclavicular lymph nodes. Sequencing used immunoSEQ v3. The data were produced by immunoSEQ multiplex PCR, yet TCRdb's version contains in-frame clones alone and is incomplete. The sample lists about 50,000 clones, 70% to 85% occurring once. Sequencing used tumor tissue, obtained at baseline. All receptors derive from a person between 30 and 80 years old with non-small cell lung cancer.

J is TRBJ1-6 and V is TRBV29-1; D is possibly TRBD1 (5 bases). The CDR3 covers 13 residues. V was pared by 2 bases and J by 8 bases, with 10 bases between. Germline V gene lookup returns CDR1 SQVTM and CDR2 ANQGSEA. The CDR3 nucleotides are TGCAGCGTTGAAACGGGGGGGGATTCACCCCTCCACTTT. Translating it yields CSVETGGDSPLHF.

This clone was picked up a small number of times. The chain recombines TRBV18 with TRBJ2-2; 13 bases align to TRBD2. Germline V gives CDR1 KGHSH, CDR2 LQKENI. Trimming took 3 bases from V and 5 from J; bases not matched to a gene: 3. This CDR3 spans 16 amino acids. CDR3: CASSPGLAGVTGELFF. The CDR3 DNA reads as TGTGCCAGCTCACCCGGACTAGCGGGAGTAACCGGGGAGCTGTTTTTT.

A word on this clone: Other DNA sequences in this specimen translate into the identical CDR3. The chain couples TRBV5-1 to TRBJ1-3; 7 positions agree with TRBD1. This CDR3 region has 14 residues. The trim removed 0 bases at V and 3 bases at J, leaving 0 bases unmatched. Germline assignment: CDR1 SGHRS and CDR2 YFSETQ. CDR3 sequence: CASSLDRGGNTIYF. In nucleotides, the CDR3 is TGCGCCAGCAGCTTGGACAGGGGTGGAAACACCATATATTTT.

J is TRBJ2-2 and V is TRBV7-8; 13 bases map to TRBD2. The junction had 4 bases not matched to a gene; V was cut back by 4 bases and J by 8 bases. CDR1 and CDR2 from the germline V gene are SGHVS and FQNEAQ. The CDR3 extends over 15 amino acids. The CDR3 loop is CASSWTSGSPGELFF. The CDR3 coding sequence is TGTGCCAGCAGCTGGACTAGCGGGAGTCCTGGGGAGCTGTTTTTT.

This clone was found a few times. This chain joins TRBV19 and TRBJ1-5; 7 nucleotides align to TRBD1. This CDR3 spans 16 amino acids. With V trimmed by 7 bases and J by 4 bases, 13 bases remained unmatched. The germline V gene has CDR1 LNHDA and CDR2 SQIVND (reference sequence). The CDR3 DNA sequence: TGTGCCAGTACCCAGACAGGGACGTTAAGTAATCAGCCCCAGCATTTT. Translation gives CASTQTGTLSNQPQHF. Together with reference TRBV19 and TRBJ1-5, the CDR3 gives the full variable domain: DGGITQSPKYLFRKEGQNVTLSCEQNLNHDAMYWYRQDPGQGLRLIYYSQIVNDFQKGDIAEGYSVSREKKESFPLTVTSAQKNPTAFYLCASTQTGTLSNQPQHFGDGTRLSIL.

The J gene is TRBJ2-3, the V gene TRBV20-1, with D hard to call. The CDR3 extends over 11 amino acids. V dropped 7 bases and J dropped 6 bases, with 11 bases sitting between them. Germline loops: CDR1 DFQATT, CDR2 SNEGSKA (reference sequence). CDR3 bases: TGCAGTGTTAGCCGGTCGGATACGCAGTATTTT. Protein: CSVSRSDTQYF.

The rearrangement links TRBV9 to TRBJ1-1; tentatively, D is TRBD1 (5 bases). Trimming cost V 0 bases and J 5 bases, with 8 bases left between them. CDR3 length: 13 residues. The germline gives CDR1 SGDLS, CDR2 YYNGEE. The CDR3 here is CASSVEGRTEAFF. In DNA, the CDR3 is TGTGCCAGCAGCGTAGAGGGGAGGACTGAAGCTTTCTTT. The full variable domain, with the rest looked up from reference TRBV9 and TRBJ1-1, is DSGVTQTPKHLITATGQRVTLRCSPRSGDLSVYWYQQSLDQGLQFLIQYYNGEERAKGNILERFSAQQFPDLHSELNLSSLELGDSALYFCASSVEGRTEAFFGQGTRLTVV.

DNA for the CDR3: TGTGCCAGCAGCTTGGGTGGAGGGTCGCATTCACCCCTCCACTTT. Translated, it gives CASSLGGGSHSPLHF. The chain uses TRBV5-6 and TRBJ1-6; the D is unclear. In germline, CDR1 is SGHDT, CDR2 YYEEEE. The ends were cut back, 0 bases at V and 8 bases at J, with 12 bases in the middle. The CDR3 totals 15 residues.

J is TRBJ1-2 and V is TRBV30, with 8 bases aligning to TRBD1. V lost 3 bases, J lost 8 bases, and 5 bases stayed unmatched. This CDR3 is built from 12 residues. From germline, CDR1 is GTSNPN and CDR2 SVGIG (reference sequence). The CDR3 sequence is CAWRRDRRGYTF. The CDR3 DNA reads TGTGCCTGGAGGAGGGACAGGCGGGGCTACACCTTC.

V and J are TRBV4-1 and TRBJ2-2, with D hard to call. V lost 3 bases and J lost 6, with 8 bases in between. The CDR3 is 13 amino acids. Germline values: CDR1 MGHRA, CDR2 YSYEKL. CDR3 region: CASSHRRAGELFF. The CDR3 nucleotides read TGCGCCAGCAGCCATCGAAGGGCCGGGGAGCTGTTTTTT.

The rearrangement joins TRBV7-2 to TRBJ2-7; no reliable D call. V was clipped by 3 bases and J by 12 bases, with 15 bases between them. Germline V gene data show CDR1 as SGHTA and CDR2 as FQGNSA. The CDR3 runs to 12 residues. Written as DNA, the CDR3 is TGTGCCAGCAGCTTGGAAACGGGCGCGCGGTACTTC. Translating gives CASSLETGARYF.

The chain has TRBV11-1 and TRBJ2-2; the D call may be TRBD1 or TRBD2 (5 bases each). Deletions cut 8 bases from V and 4 bases from J, with 11 bases between. The CDR3 is 13 residues long. Germline values: CDR1 SGHAT, CDR2 FQDESV (reference sequence). CDR3 coding DNA: TGTGCCAGCTTTGGTGGGGGCACCGGGGAGCTGTTTTTT. Translating gives CASFGGGTGELFF.

This clone was seen a handful of times. The J gene is TRBJ1-1, the V gene TRBV27; D gene uncertain. Looked up from germline, CDR1 is MNHEY and CDR2 is SMNVEV (reference sequence). V was cut by 8 bases and J by 1 base, with 14 bases left in between. The CDR3 contains 14 residues. CDR3 nucleotides: TGTGCCAGCCTCCGCTCCGCCAAGAACACTGAAGCTTTCTTT. Amino acids: CASLRSAKNTEAFF.

This chain uses TRBV4-1 with TRBJ2-1; no definite D call. The V gene lost 0 bases and the J gene lost 6 bases, with 0 bases spanning the gap. The CDR3 covers 11 residues. From germline, CDR1 is MGHRA and CDR2 YSYEKL. CDR3 residues: CASSQDNEQFF. The CDR3 nucleotides are TGCGCCAGCAGCCAAGACAATGAGCAGTTCTTC.

The rearrangement joins TRBV10-3 to TRBJ1-1; D is possibly TRBD1 (6 bases). CDR3 length: 13 residues. V was clipped by 5 bases and J by 7 bases, with 14 bases between them. Germline CDR1 and CDR2: ENHRY and SYGVKD. The CDR3: CAISPGAPGEAFF. In DNA, the CDR3 is TGTGCCATCAGTCCAGGGGCACCGGGTGAAGCTTTCTTT.

The gene calls are TRBV14 and TRBJ2-5; 9 bases line up with TRBD1. Germline assignment: CDR1 SGHDN and CDR2 FVKESK. The CDR3 runs 15 residues. The J segment lost 3 bases and the V segment lost 4 bases, leaving 6 bases of the junction unmatched. CDR3 sequence (DNA): TGTGCCAGCAGCCCCATTCGGGACAGGGAAGAGACCCAGTACTTC. It is translated as CASSPIRDREETQYF.

The chain recombines TRBV4-1 with TRBJ2-2, with a possible D match to TRBD2 (6 bases). Germline V CDR1 and CDR2: MGHRA, YSYEKL. V was cut by 4 bases and J by 1 base, with 13 bases left in between. The CDR3 spans 16 residues. Written as DNA, the CDR3 is TGCGCCAGCAGCCCCCGGGACTTTCTGAACACCGGGGAGCTGTTTTTT. Amino acid sequence: CASSPRDFLNTGELFF.

As for this clone: Germline and junction disagree at one end, which may indicate a read error. The chain uses TRBV28 and TRBJ1-3; D remains ambiguous. The V gene's germline CDR1 is MDHEN and CDR2 SYDVKM. This CDR3 region has 14 residues. The CDR3 sequence: CASSHTRPGNTIYF. The CDR3 DNA reads TGTGCCAGCAGTCATACAAGGCCTGGTAACACCATATATTTT. Based on the CDR3 plus reference TRBV28 and TRBJ1-3, the full variable domain is DVKVTQSSRYLVKRTGEKVFLECVQDMDHENMFWYRQDPGLGLRLIYFSYDVKMKEKGDIPEGYSVSREKKERFSLILESASTNQTSMYLCASSHTRPGNTIYFGEGSWLTVV.

This clone appeared a single time. The DNA of the CDR3 is TGCGCCAGCAGCTCATACCCGGGAGGCTCTGGAAACACCATATATTTT. It specifies CASSSYPGGSGNTIYF. The chain couples TRBV5-1 to TRBJ1-3; D is undetermined. V lost 3 bases, J lost 0 bases, and 13 bases lay in between. The CDR3 is made up of 16 amino acids. Per the germline V gene, CDR1 is SGHRS and CDR2 is YFSETQ.

J is TRBJ2-1 and V is TRBV29-1; either TRBD1 or TRBD2 may fit D (5 bases each). CDR3 length equals 12 residues. Trimming took off 7 bases at V and 6 bases at J, with 13 bases between the two ends. Looked up from germline, CDR1 is SQVTM and CDR2 is ANQGSEA. The CDR3 is CSAEGLFNEQFF. CDR3 nucleotides: TGCAGCGCCGAGGGGCTATTCAATGAGCAGTTCTTC.

The rearrangement links TRBV19 to TRBJ1-5; 8 bases agree with TRBD1. V shed 4 bases, J shed 2 bases, and the junction held 10 bases outside the gene matches. The CDR3 length is 17 residues. Germline V gives CDR1 LNHDA, CDR2 SQIVND (reference sequence). CDR3 protein: CASSKFTGGWGNQPQHF. The CDR3 DNA reads TGTGCCAGTAGTAAATTTACAGGGGGTTGGGGCAATCAGCCCCAGCATTTT.

A remark on this clone: Other DNA sequences of this sample code for an identical CDR3. This chain connects TRBV7-2 to TRBJ2-7; D uncertain. This CDR3 spans 11 amino acids. Germline CDR1 SGHTA, CDR2 FQGNSA. The V end lost 2 bases, the J end lost 4 bases, and 3 bases lay between the germline ends. Here the CDR3 DNA reads TGTGCCAGCAGCTTAAGTTACGAGCAGTACTTC. Its protein is CASSLSYEQYF. The whole variable domain, filled in from reference TRBV7-2 and TRBJ2-7, reads GAGVSQSPSNKVTEKGKDVELRCDPISGHTALYWYRQSLGQGLEFLIYFQGNSAPDKSGLPSDRFSAERTGGSVSTLTIQRTQQEDSAVYLCASSLSYEQYFGPGTRLTVT.

The chain links TRBV6-6 to TRBJ2-1; 9 nucleotides align to TRBD2. Per the germline V gene, CDR1 is MNHNY and CDR2 is SVGAGI (reference sequence). V lost 5 bases, J lost 5 bases, and 10 bases stayed unmatched. The CDR3 extends over 16 amino acids. Written as DNA, the CDR3 is TGTGCCAGCAGTCCGTTGGGGCGGGGGGGTGACAATGAGCAGTTCTTC. This gives the protein CASSPLGRGGDNEQFF.

This sequence joins TRBV19 and TRBJ2-7; possibly TRBD1 or TRBD2 for D (5 bases each). The CDR3 totals 13 residues. Germline V gene data show CDR1 as LNHDA and CDR2 as SQIVND (reference sequence). V was trimmed by 10 bases and J by 4 bases, leaving 17 bases between them. The CDR3 protein is CATADTTIYEQYF. The DNA of the CDR3 is TGTGCCACCGCGGACACGACTATTTACGAGCAGTACTTC.

This clone was seen a handful of times. The chain joins TRBV7-2 to TRBJ2-5; D call uncertain. Germline V gene lookup returns CDR1 SGHTA and CDR2 FQGNSA. The CDR3 is made up of 15 amino acids. Trimming left V 3 bases short and J 0 bases short, with 11 bases between. The CDR3 DNA reads TGTGCCAGCAGCTTGATCGTTGGGAACCAAGAGACCCAGTACTTC. This gives the protein CASSLIVGNQETQYF.

The rearrangement uses TRBV30 and TRBJ1-3, with 8 bases lining up with TRBD1. CDR3 length: 16 residues. The trim removed 3 bases at V and 2 bases at J, leaving 9 bases unmatched. Germline-derived CDR1 and CDR2 are GTSNPN and SVGIG (reference sequence). CDR3 amino acids: CAWRGGRGRTGNTIYF. The CDR3 DNA sequence: TGTGCCTGGAGAGGGGGCAGGGGGCGGACTGGAAACACCATATATTTT. Variable domain in full (rest from reference TRBV30 and TRBJ1-3): SQTIHQWPATLVQPVGSPLSLECTVEGTSNPNLYWYRQAAGRGLQLLFYSVGIGQISSEVPQNLSASRPQDRQFILSSKKLLLSDSGFYLCAWRGGRGRTGNTIYFGEGSWLTVV.

This chain links TRBV7-3 with TRBJ2-3; 8 bases agree with TRBD1. CDR1 is SGHTA and CDR2 is FQGTGA in the germline V gene. J was trimmed by 2 bases and V by 3 bases; bases with no gene match: 10. The length of the CDR3 is 17 residues. The CDR3 DNA sequence: TGTGCCAGCAGCTTGGGCCGGGGGACAGGCTACACAGATACGCAGTATTTT. It specifies CASSLGRGTGYTDTQYF.

This clone was counted only a few times. This chain joins TRBV6-5 and TRBJ2-7; maybe TRBD2 (5 bases). CDR1 is MNHEY and CDR2 is SVGAGI in the germline V gene. Trimming removed 2 bases from V and 7 bases from J, with 9 bases in between. There are 12 residues in the CDR3. The CDR3, as DNA: TGTGCCAGCAGTTACGAGGGCAGGGAGCAGTACTTC. This gives the protein CASSYEGREQYF.

This clone showed up just once. A far larger clone is one base from this, pointing to a likely read error. The chain carries TRBV5-6 and TRBJ2-7; no firm D call. Germline CDR1 is SGHDT and CDR2 is YYEEEE. The V end lost 4 bases, the J end lost 0 bases, and 8 bases lay between the germline ends. CDR3 length: 13 amino acids. The CDR3 sequence: CASSQGFSYEQYF. The CDR3 bases are TGTGCCAGCAGCCAAGGTTTCTCCTACGAGCAGTACTTC.

This chain uses TRBV6-5 with TRBJ2-7; D ambiguous. Germline CDR1 and CDR2: MNHEY and SVGAGI. V lost 5 bases and J lost 0, with 14 bases in between. The CDR3 spans 15 residues. The CDR3 DNA reads as TGTGCCAGCAGTCCCGACGGCCAAAGCTCCTACGAGCAGTACTTC. This codes for CASSPDGQSSYEQYF.